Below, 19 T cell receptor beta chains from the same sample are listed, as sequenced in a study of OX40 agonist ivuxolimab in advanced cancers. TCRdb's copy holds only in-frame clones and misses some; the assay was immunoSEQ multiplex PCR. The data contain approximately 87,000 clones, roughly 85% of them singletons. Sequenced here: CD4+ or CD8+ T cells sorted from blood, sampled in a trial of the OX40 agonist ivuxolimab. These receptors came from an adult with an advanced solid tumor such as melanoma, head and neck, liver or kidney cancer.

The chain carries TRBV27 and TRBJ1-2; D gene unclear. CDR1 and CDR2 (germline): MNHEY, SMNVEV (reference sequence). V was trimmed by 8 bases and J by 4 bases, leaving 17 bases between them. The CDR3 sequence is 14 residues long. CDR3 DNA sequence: TGTGCCAGCCCCTTACCCAGCACATCCTATGGCTACACCTTC. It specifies CASPLPSTSYGYTF.

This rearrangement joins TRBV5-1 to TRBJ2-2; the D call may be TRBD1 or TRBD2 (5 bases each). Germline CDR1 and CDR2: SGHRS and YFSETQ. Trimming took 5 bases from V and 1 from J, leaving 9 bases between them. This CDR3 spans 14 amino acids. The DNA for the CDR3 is TGCGCCAGCAGTCGGGACCAGAACACCGGGGAGCTGTTTTTT. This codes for CASSRDQNTGELFF.

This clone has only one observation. The CDR3, as DNA: TGTGCCAGCAGCTTAGATGGGTCCCGACAGCTGTTTTTT. This sequence encodes CASSLDGSRQLFF. The chain links TRBV11-3 to TRBJ2-2; D is uncertain. Trimming left V 0 bases short and J 12 bases short, with 11 bases between. This CDR3 is 13 amino acids long. CDR1 is SGHNT, CDR2 YENEEA, per germline.

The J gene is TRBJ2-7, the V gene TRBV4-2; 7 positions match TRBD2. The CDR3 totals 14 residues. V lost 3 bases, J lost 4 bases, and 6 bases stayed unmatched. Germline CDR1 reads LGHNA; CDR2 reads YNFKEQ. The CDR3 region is CASSHRAGPYEQYF. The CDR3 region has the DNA TGTGCCAGCAGCCATAGAGCGGGACCTTACGAGCAGTACTTC.

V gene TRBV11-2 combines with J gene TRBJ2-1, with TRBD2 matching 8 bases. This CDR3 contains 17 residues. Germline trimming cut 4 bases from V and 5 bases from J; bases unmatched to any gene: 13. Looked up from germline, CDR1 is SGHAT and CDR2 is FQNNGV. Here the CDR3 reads CASSSFTQLAADNEQFF. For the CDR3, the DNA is TGTGCCAGCAGCTCATTCACGCAACTAGCGGCTGACAATGAGCAGTTCTTC.

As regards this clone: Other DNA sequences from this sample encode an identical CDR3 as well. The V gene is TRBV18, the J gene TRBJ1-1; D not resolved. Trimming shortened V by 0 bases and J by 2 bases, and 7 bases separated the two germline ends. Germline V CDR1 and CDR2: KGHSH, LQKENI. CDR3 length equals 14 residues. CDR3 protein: CASSPPMGNTEAFF. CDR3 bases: TGTGCCAGCTCACCACCGATGGGCAACACTGAAGCTTTCTTT.

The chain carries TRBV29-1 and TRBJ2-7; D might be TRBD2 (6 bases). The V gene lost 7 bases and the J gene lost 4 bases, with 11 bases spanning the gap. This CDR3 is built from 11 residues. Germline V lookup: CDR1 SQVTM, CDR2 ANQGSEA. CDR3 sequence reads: CSGGEQYEQYF. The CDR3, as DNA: TGCAGCGGCGGGGAGCAGTACGAGCAGTACTTC.

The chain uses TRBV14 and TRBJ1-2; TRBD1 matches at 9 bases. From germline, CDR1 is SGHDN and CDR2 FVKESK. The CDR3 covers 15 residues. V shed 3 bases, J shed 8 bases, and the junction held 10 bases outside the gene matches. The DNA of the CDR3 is TGTGCCAGCAGCCATTCTACAGGGGGCGCCTCGGGCTACACCTTC. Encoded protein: CASSHSTGGASGYTF.

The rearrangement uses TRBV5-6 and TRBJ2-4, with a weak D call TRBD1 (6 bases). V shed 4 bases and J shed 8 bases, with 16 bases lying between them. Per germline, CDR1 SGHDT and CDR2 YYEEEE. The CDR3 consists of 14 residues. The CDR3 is CASSRGQRRDIQYF. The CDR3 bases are TGTGCCAGCAGCAGGGGACAACGACGGGACATTCAGTACTTC.

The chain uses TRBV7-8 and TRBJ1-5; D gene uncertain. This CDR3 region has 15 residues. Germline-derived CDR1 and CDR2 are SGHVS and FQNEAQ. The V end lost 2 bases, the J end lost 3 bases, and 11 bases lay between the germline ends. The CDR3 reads CASSLSWVANQPQHF. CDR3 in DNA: TGTGCCAGCAGCTTATCTTGGGTCGCCAATCAGCCCCAGCATTTT.

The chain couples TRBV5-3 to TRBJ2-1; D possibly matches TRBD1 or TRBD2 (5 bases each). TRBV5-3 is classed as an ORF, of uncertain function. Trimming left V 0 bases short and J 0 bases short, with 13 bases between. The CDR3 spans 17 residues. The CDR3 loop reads CARSLELWGSSYNEQFF. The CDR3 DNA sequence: TGTGCCAGAAGCTTGGAACTTTGGGGGAGCTCCTACAATGAGCAGTTCTTC.

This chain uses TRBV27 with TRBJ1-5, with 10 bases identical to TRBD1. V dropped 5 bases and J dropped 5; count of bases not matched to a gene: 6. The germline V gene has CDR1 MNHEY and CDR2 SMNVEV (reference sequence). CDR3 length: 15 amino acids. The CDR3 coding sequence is TGTGCCAGCAGTCCGGAGGACAGGGGGGATCAGCCCCAGCATTTT. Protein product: CASSPEDRGDQPQHF.

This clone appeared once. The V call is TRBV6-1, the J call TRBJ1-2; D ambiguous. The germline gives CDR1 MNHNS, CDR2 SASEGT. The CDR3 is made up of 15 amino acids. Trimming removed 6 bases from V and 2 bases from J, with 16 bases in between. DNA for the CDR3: TGTGCCAGCAGGAGCGGCGAGGCTGGCAACTATGGCTACACCTTC. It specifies CASRSGEAGNYGYTF.

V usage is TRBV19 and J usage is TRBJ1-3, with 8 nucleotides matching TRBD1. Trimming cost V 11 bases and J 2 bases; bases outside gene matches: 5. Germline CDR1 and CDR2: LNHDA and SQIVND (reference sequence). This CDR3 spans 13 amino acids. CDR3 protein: CAGQGAPGNTIYF. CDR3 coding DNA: TGTGCCGGACAGGGAGCCCCTGGAAACACCATATATTTT.

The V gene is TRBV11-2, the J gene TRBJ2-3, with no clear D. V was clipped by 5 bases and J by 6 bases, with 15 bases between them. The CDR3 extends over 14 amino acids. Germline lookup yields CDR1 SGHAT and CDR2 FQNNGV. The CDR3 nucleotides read TGTGCCAGCAGCCTGATAGTGGTCGCCGATACGCAGTATTTT. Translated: CASSLIVVADTQYF.

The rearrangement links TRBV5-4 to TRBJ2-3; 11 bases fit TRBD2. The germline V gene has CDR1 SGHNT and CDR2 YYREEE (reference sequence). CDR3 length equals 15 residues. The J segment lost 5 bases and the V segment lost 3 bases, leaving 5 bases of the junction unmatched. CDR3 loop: CASSSTSGTGDTQYF. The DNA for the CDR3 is TGTGCCAGCAGCTCGACTAGCGGGACAGGAGATACGCAGTATTTT.

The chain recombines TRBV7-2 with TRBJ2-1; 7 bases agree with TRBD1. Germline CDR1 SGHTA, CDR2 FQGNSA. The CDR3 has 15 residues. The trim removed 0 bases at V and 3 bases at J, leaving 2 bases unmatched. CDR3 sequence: CASSLATGNYNEQFF. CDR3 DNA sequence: TGTGCCAGCAGCTTAGCGACAGGGAACTACAATGAGCAGTTCTTC.

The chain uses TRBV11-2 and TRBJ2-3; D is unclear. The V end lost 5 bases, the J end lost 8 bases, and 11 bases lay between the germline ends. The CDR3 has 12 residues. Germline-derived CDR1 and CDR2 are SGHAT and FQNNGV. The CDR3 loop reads CASSPGLLTQYF. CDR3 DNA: TGTGCCAGCAGCCCGGGCCTTCTTACGCAGTATTTT. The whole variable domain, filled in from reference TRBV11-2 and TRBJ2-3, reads EAGVAQSPRYKIIEKRQSVAFWCNPISGHATLYWYQQILGQGPKLLIQFQNNGVVDDSQLPKDRFSAERLKGVDSTLKIQPAKLEDSAVYLCASSPGLLTQYFGPGTRLTVL.

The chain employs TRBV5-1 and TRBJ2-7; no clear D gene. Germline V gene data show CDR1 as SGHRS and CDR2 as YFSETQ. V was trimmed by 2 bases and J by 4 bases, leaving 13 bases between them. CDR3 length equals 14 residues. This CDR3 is CASSFERSVYEQYF. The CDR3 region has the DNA TGCGCCAGCAGCTTTGAGAGATCCGTTTACGAGCAGTACTTC.